One T cell receptor (beta chain) is described in this entry. Its antigen remains unidentified. Germline-derived CDR1 and CDR2 are SGHRS and YFSETQ. The CDR3 is made up of 13 amino acids. With 0 bases removed from V and 5 bases from J, the gap between germline ends came to 6 bases. Generated by immunoSEQ multiplex PCR, the TCRdb table keeps only in-frame clones and is missing some. The sample has 300,000 to 350,000 clones; roughly 79% are singletons. The entry originates in a study of cytotoxic CD8 clonotypes in ibrutinib-treated CLL. Whole-study context: Per sample, productive templates averaged approximately 260,000 and productive rearrangements averaged approximately 90,000.

Broader study findings: Increased clonality at ibrutinib response gave way to a return toward baseline at progression. Under therapy, public clonotypes either contracted or stayed stable, and they were uncommon. In comparison with age-matched healthy donors, baseline clonality was higher and tracked circulating CD8+ T-cell counts.

This chain connects TRBV5-1 to TRBJ2-1; D remains ambiguous. The source material was PBMCs, sampled before ibrutinib treatment. This TCR was sampled from a human donor with chronic lymphocytic leukemia. The CDR3 reads CASSLGHNNEQFF. As DNA, the CDR3 is TGCGCCAGCAGCTTGGGGCACAACAATGAGCAGTTCTTC.